These 26 T cell receptor beta chains share one sample of origin, sequenced in a study of Graves' ophthalmopathy and Graves' hyperthyroidism. Scientists amplified the TCR beta CDR3 regions from RNA transcripts. The first round was an RT-PCR with HTBI primers, and the second round was a multiplex PCR. TCRdb fed the multiplex PCR reads into MiXCR, producing one record per CDR3 protein. The sample contains 260,000 or so distinct CDR3 sequences, 45% of which appear only once. The sequenced sample consisted of peripheral blood. All receptors derive from an adult man with Graves' ophthalmopathy.

The V call is TRBV12-3 or TRBV12-4, the J call TRBJ2-5; TRBD2 aligns across 8 bases. CDR3 size: 16 residues. The V gene end was trimmed by 8 bases and the J gene end by 3 bases; junction bases not matched to a gene: 14. The CDR3 bases are TGTGCCAGCGGATCCGAGACCGGGACTAGTAAAGAGACCCAGTACTTC. Amino acid sequence: CASGSETGTSKETQYF.

In its sample, this clonotype was seen a few times. The chain couples TRBV7-8 to TRBJ2-7, with D hard to call. V dropped 2 bases and J dropped 7 bases, with 6 bases sitting between them. The germline V gene encodes CDR1 SGHVS and CDR2 FQNEAQ. CDR3 length: 11 residues. The CDR3 DNA is TGTGCCAGCAGCTTAAGCACGGAGCAGTACTTC. As protein: CASSLSTEQYF. Together with reference TRBV7-8 and TRBJ2-7, the CDR3 gives the full variable domain: GAGVSQSPRYKVAKRGQDVALRCDPISGHVSLFWYQQALGQGPEFLTYFQNEAQLDKSGLPSDRFFAERPEGSVSTLKIQRTQQEDSAVYLCASSLSTEQYFGPGTRLTVT.

In this sample, this clonotype turned up many times. This chain joins TRBV7-2 and TRBJ1-6; D unresolved. The V and J ends lost 4 bases and 9 bases respectively, with 7 bases between them. This CDR3 is built from 12 residues. The V gene's germline CDR1 is SGHTA and CDR2 FQGNSA. The CDR3 nucleotides are TGTGCCAGCAGCTCGGAGGGTTCACCCCTCCACTTT. This gives the protein CASSSEGSPLHF.

CDR3 sequence: CASSLSVAGDLYEQYF. CDR3 sequence (DNA): TGCGCCAGCAGCTTGTCTGTAGCGGGGGACCTCTACGAGCAGTACTTC. The chain has TRBV5-1 and TRBJ2-7, with 9 bases that match TRBD2. CDR1 and CDR2 (germline): SGHRS, YFSETQ. V was clipped by 1 base and J by 3 bases; unmatched bases: 8. This CDR3 contains 16 residues.

With respect to this clonotype: This may come from a read error, since a much larger clone is one base off. The chain links TRBV10-2 to TRBJ1-1; D gene uncertain. Germline V lookup: CDR1 WSHSY, CDR2 SAAADI. CDR3 size: 11 residues. CDR3 sequence (DNA): TGCGACACGACGGACTGGCCTGAAGCTTTCTTT. Amino acids: CDTTDWPEAFF.

The V gene is TRBV11-3, the J gene TRBJ2-5; D perhaps matches TRBD2 (6 bases). With 5 bases removed from V and 5 bases from J, the gap between germline ends came to 21 bases. The V gene's germline CDR1 is SGHNT and CDR2 YENEEA. There are 16 residues in the CDR3. The CDR3 DNA follows: TGTGCCAGCAGCCTCCTGCGGGCGGGGCAAAGGGAGACCCAGTACTTC. This encodes CASSLLRAGQRETQYF.

This clonotype was observed a few times. The germline gene is not matched at one end of the junction; a read error may be the cause. The chain joins TRBV29-1 to TRBJ1-3; no clear D. This CDR3 comprises 11 residues. Germline V lookup: CDR1 SQVTM, CDR2 ANQGSEA. The DNA of the CDR3 is TGTAGTACCAGGTCCGGAAACACCATATATTTT. Its protein is CSTRSGNTIYF.

The chain couples TRBV19 to TRBJ1-2, with D unresolved. V lost 6 bases to trimming and J lost 2 bases, with 19 bases between them. Germline V CDR1 and CDR2: LNHDA, SQIVND (reference sequence). The CDR3 has 16 residues. CDR3 region: CASSLWVMGPNYGYTF. The DNA of the CDR3 is TGTGCCAGTAGCCTCTGGGTGATGGGCCCAAACTATGGCTACACCTTC.

This rearrangement joins TRBV7-9 to TRBJ2-2; weak D call: TRBD2 (6 bases). CDR3 size: 13 residues. The V and J ends lost 4 bases and 6 bases respectively, with 9 bases between them. The V gene's germline CDR1 is SEHNR and CDR2 FQNEAQ (reference sequence). The CDR3 loop is CASSSTGAGELFF. For the CDR3, the DNA is TGTGCCAGCAGCTCGACGGGAGCCGGGGAGCTGTTTTTT. The variable domain in full, with the rest retrieved from reference TRBV7-9 and TRBJ2-2, is DTGVSQNPRHKITKRGQNVTFRCDPISEHNRLYWYRQTLGQGPEFLTYFQNEAQLEKSRLLSDRFSAERPKGSFSTLEIQRTEQGDSAMYLCASSSTGAGELFFGEGSRLTVL.

On this clonotype: The conserved phenylalanine or tryptophan normally closing the CDR3 is absent here, so this likely arose from a read error. This chain links TRBV9 with TRBJ2-6; 7 nucleotides line up with TRBD1. Trimming at V came to 3 bases and at J to 2 bases, leaving 2 bases not matched to a gene. The germline V gene encodes CDR1 SGDLS and CDR2 YYNGEE. The CDR3 is 15 residues long. In nucleotides, the CDR3 is TGTGCCAGCAGCGCAGGACAGGCTGGGGCCAACGTCCTGACTTCC. Residues: CASSAGQAGANVLTS.

The gene calls are TRBV25-1 and TRBJ2-2, with no clear D. The CDR3 spans 12 residues. Germline values: CDR1 MGHDK, CDR2 SYGVNS. Trimming shortened V by 5 bases and J by 7 bases, and 8 bases separated the two germline ends. The CDR3 DNA follows: TGTGCCAGCAGTCCCGCTAGCGGGGAGCTGTTTTTT. Translated, it gives CASSPASGELFF.

This clonotype was detected only a few times. The chain is built from TRBV14 and TRBJ2-7, with unresolved D. Trimming shortened V by 2 bases and J by 4 bases, and 9 bases separated the two germline ends. This CDR3 is 13 amino acids long. CDR1 SGHDN and CDR2 FVKESK come from the germline V gene. CDR3 amino acids: CASSQLGGYEQYF. The CDR3 DNA reads as TGTGCCAGCAGCCAATTAGGCGGTTACGAGCAGTACTTC.

The rearrangement links TRBV29-1 to TRBJ1-3; 7 bases agree with TRBD1. This CDR3 is built from 13 residues. Losses at the gene ends were 7 bases for V and 0 bases for J; bases not matched to a gene: 3. From germline, CDR1 is SQVTM and CDR2 ANQGSEA. The CDR3 spells CSAGTDSGNTIYF. Written as DNA, the CDR3 is TGCAGCGCTGGGACAGACTCTGGAAACACCATATATTTT.

The table lists this clonotype with many counts. The chain carries TRBV15 and TRBJ1-6; possibly TRBD1 for D (5 bases). Germline CDR1 is LNHNV and CDR2 is YYDKDF (reference sequence). The CDR3 runs 13 residues. V was clipped by 0 bases and J by 14 bases, with 11 bases between them. The CDR3 region is CATSRDRGRSLHF. The CDR3 DNA follows: TGTGCCACCAGCAGAGATCGGGGGAGGTCCCTCCACTTT.

Of note for this clonotype: A clone one base away is much larger, so this may be a read error. The chain links TRBV10-2 to TRBJ1-5; 7 bases match TRBD1. CDR1 is WSHSY and CDR2 is SAAADI in the germline V gene. The CDR3 totals 15 residues. The V gene end was trimmed by 6 bases and the J gene end by 6 bases; junction bases not matched to a gene: 11. Here the CDR3 DNA reads TGCGCCAGCAGCCAACCCAGGGCAGGGGGTCAGCCCCAGCATTTT. Residues: CASSQPRAGGQPQHF.

This clonotype was detected a few times. The CDR3 bases are TGTGCCAGCGGTTATTCAGGGGGCAATCAGCCCCAGCATTTT. Protein: CASGYSGGNQPQHF. The V call is TRBV12-3 or TRBV12-4, the J call TRBJ1-5; D might be TRBD1 (6 bases). The CDR3 has 14 amino acids. The V gene lost 8 bases and the J gene lost 2 bases, with 13 bases spanning the gap.

This clonotype was recorded a few times. V is TRBV4-1 and J is TRBJ1-1; weak D call: TRBD1 (5 bases). From germline, CDR1 is MGHRA and CDR2 YSYEKL. The CDR3 runs to 15 residues. V lost 0 bases and J 4 bases, leaving 12 bases between the germline ends. The CDR3, as DNA: TGCGCCAGCAGCCAAGATCGAGCAGGGCGCACTGAAGCTTTCTTT. This sequence encodes CASSQDRAGRTEAFF.

The V call is TRBV6-6, the J call TRBJ2-7; D perhaps matches TRBD1 (6 bases). The germline V gene encodes CDR1 MNHNY and CDR2 SVGAGI (reference sequence). There are 14 residues in the CDR3. V was shortened by 8 bases and J by 2 bases, with 16 bases between the two germline ends. CDR3 DNA: TGTGCCAGCCGTCAGGGGCCCAACGCCTACGAGCAGTACTTC. Its protein is CASRQGPNAYEQYF.

The rearrangement uses TRBV11-1 and TRBJ1-5, with D perhaps TRBD1 (6 bases). Per the germline V gene, CDR1 is SGHAT and CDR2 is FQDESV (reference sequence). The CDR3 is 15 amino acids. Trimming took off 4 bases at V and 3 bases at J, with 13 bases between the two ends. CDR3 in amino acids: CASSSTGFVNQPQHF. The CDR3, as DNA: TGTGCCAGCAGCTCCACAGGGTTCGTCAATCAGCCCCAGCATTTT.

The rearrangement joins TRBV6-9 to TRBJ1-6; D unclear. Between the trimmed V and J ends, which lost 7 bases and 10 bases, there was a span of 11 bases. This CDR3 has 12 residues. Germline CDR1 reads MNHGY; CDR2 reads SVAAGI. The CDR3 loop is CASNSPPSPLHF. CDR3 sequence (DNA): TGTGCCAGCAACTCTCCGCCATCACCCCTCCACTTT.

The chain carries TRBV20-1 and TRBJ2-2; 7 nucleotides match TRBD2. In germline, CDR1 is DFQATT, CDR2 SNEGSKA (reference sequence). V gave up 0 bases and J gave up 4 bases; unmatched junction bases: 5. The CDR3 covers 15 residues. CDR3 nucleotide sequence: TGCAGTGCTAGAGATGTCCAGCGGGGCACCGGGGAGCTGTTTTTT. This codes for CSARDVQRGTGELFF.

This clonotype was seen more than once but under ten times. This chain links TRBV7-9 with TRBJ2-6, with 8 bases lining up with TRBD1. The CDR3 has 18 amino acids. From germline, CDR1 is SEHNR and CDR2 FQNEAQ (reference sequence). The ends lost 4 bases at V and 0 bases at J; junction bases unmatched: 8. For the CDR3, the DNA is TGTGCCAGCAGCTCCCGGGACAGGAGATCCTCTGGGGCCAACGTCCTGACTTTC. Translating gives CASSSRDRRSSGANVLTF.

This clonotype was observed a few times. The rearrangement uses TRBV29-1 and TRBJ2-7; D uncertain. CDR1 and CDR2 (germline): SQVTM, ANQGSEA. Trimming removed 4 bases from V and 0 bases from J, with 7 bases in between. This CDR3 contains 12 residues. The CDR3 loop reads CSVGANSYEQYF. The CDR3 nucleotides read TGCAGCGTTGGGGCGAACTCCTACGAGCAGTACTTC.

This clonotype was observed at least ten times. The rearrangement joins TRBV2 to TRBJ1-2, with 10 bases identical to TRBD1. Unmatched junction bases numbered 10, after V lost 10 bases and J lost 8 bases. The CDR3 length is 13 residues. Germline CDR1 is SNHLY and CDR2 is FYNNEI. The CDR3 DNA is TGTGCCATCCTTAGCGGGACAGGGGTCGGCTACACCTTC. Its protein is CAILSGTGVGYTF.

This chain links TRBV14 with TRBJ1-2, with D unclear. Trimming pared 4 bases from V and 8 bases from J, leaving 11 bases between. CDR1 is SGHDN, CDR2 FVKESK, per germline. The CDR3 consists of 12 residues. Written as DNA, the CDR3 is TGTGCCAGCAGCCCTCACGGACGGGGCTACACCTTC. Translation gives CASSPHGRGYTF.

This clonotype appeared a few times. The chain has TRBV7-9 and TRBJ2-5; 7 bases match TRBD2. Trimming removed 6 bases from V and 3 bases from J; junction bases left unmatched: 16. This CDR3 comprises 17 residues. Germline lookup yields CDR1 SEHNR and CDR2 FQNEAQ (reference sequence). CDR3 region: CASSSRGGGRAEETQYF. The CDR3 nucleotides read TGTGCCAGCAGTTCGAGAGGCGGGGGACGGGCAGAAGAGACCCAGTACTTC. Variable domain in full (rest from reference TRBV7-9 and TRBJ2-5): DTGVSQNPRHKITKRGQNVTFRCDPISEHNRLYWYRQTLGQGPEFLTYFQNEAQLEKSRLLSDRFSAERPKGSFSTLEIQRTEQGDSAMYLCASSSRGGGRAEETQYFGPGTRLLVL.